This T cell receptor (beta chain) is drawn from a study of blood T cell repertoires in COVID-19. Study summary: Spain, Italy and the United States supplied samples that represented acute and convalescent COVID-19. T cells, B-cell-depleted T cells, or PBMCs supplied cDNA or gDNA.

The authors' processing: From reference gene primer amplification, estimates of nucleated cell counts were derived. Clones were read by immunoSEQ multiplex PCR, and TCRdb kept only the in-frame ones, dropping some. V and J calls and clone size follow that table, whereas D and trimming were derived from the DNA. This table has 250,000 or so clones, 65% to 90% appearing once. The CDR3 has 15 amino acids. The germline CDR1 and CDR2 sequences are MNHNS and SASEGT. The V and J ends lost 3 bases and 5 bases, in that order; junction bases with no gene match: 5. Sequenced material: peripheral blood. This sequence was found in a man between 40 and 49 years old who had recovered from COVID-19. This chain links TRBV6-1 with TRBJ2-3; 10 nucleotides agree with TRBD1. The CDR3 region has the DNA TGTGCCAGCAGTGAGGGACAGGGGTTAAGAGATACGCAGTATTTT. Its translation is CASSEGQGLRDTQYF.